The following is a TCR beta chain sequence with its context. V shed 5 bases, J shed 8 bases, and the junction held 5 bases outside the gene matches. This CDR3 contains 14 residues. Germline CDR1 and CDR2: SEHNR and FQNEAQ (reference sequence). The source of the sample is a study of blood T cell repertoires in COVID-19. Study as a whole: Samples of COVID-19 (acute and convalescent) were obtained from the United States, Italy and Spain. The analysed material was cDNA or gDNA that came from T cells, B-cell-depleted T cells, or PBMCs.

How the authors handled the data: Quantification of nucleated cells was approximated via reference gene primer amplification. TCRdb keeps only in-frame clones here, not all; method: immunoSEQ multiplex PCR. V and J calls and clone size follow that table, whereas D and trimming were derived from the DNA. This sample has 300,000 to 450,000 clones, with roughly 86% found just once. Material: peripheral blood. The chain uses TRBV7-9 and TRBJ1-4, with 10 bases matching TRBD1. The receptor's source is a human donor in a cohort sampled during active COVID-19. The chain's CDR3 is CASSHRTGGEKLFF. Here the CDR3 DNA reads TGTGCCAGCAGCCATCGGACAGGGGGGGAAAAACTGTTTTTT. The variable domain in full, completed from reference TRBV7-9 and TRBJ1-4, reads DTGVSQNPRHKITKRGQNVTFRCDPISEHNRLYWYRQTLGQGPEFLTYFQNEAQLEKSRLLSDRFSAERPKGSFSTLEIQRTEQGDSAMYLCASSHRTGGEKLFFGSGTQLSVL.